One T cell receptor beta chain is described in this entry. The germline V gene encodes CDR1 SGHTA and CDR2 FQGNSA. The CDR3 contains 17 residues. V shed 0 bases and J shed 0 bases, with 12 bases lying between them. These data originate in a study of blood T cell repertoires in COVID-19. About the study: Sources were T cells, B-cell-depleted T cells, or PBMCs; the material itself was cDNA or gDNA.

Recruits, aged roughly 18 to 100 years, lived in 20 to 30 US areas. Cohort allocation depended upon clinical history that participants reported. Using immunoSEQ multiplex PCR, the repertoire was profiled, and TCRdb retains in-frame clones only, with some absent. The sample gives more than 300,000 clones, roughly four fifths of which show up once; approximately 5% is in the top ten. The chain is built from TRBV7-2 and TRBJ1-3, with D possibly being TRBD1 (5 bases). The sample consisted of PBMCs or T cells enriched from blood (not recorded which). The sequence was collected from a woman aged 50 to 60 who had recovered from COVID-19. CDR3 in amino acids: CASSLAPGGGSGNTIYF. The DNA for the CDR3 is TGTGCCAGCAGCTTAGCGCCCGGGGGGGGCTCTGGAAACACCATATATTTT.